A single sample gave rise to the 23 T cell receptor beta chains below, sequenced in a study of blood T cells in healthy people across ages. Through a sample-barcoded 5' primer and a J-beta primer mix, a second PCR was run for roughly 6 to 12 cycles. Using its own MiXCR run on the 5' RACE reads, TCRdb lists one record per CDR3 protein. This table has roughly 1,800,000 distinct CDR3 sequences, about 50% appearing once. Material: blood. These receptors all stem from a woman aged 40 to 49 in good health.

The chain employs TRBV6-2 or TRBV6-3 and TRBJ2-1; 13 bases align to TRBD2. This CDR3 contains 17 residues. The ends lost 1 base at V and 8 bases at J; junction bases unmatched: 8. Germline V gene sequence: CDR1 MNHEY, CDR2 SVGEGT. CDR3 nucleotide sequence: TGTGCCAGCAGTTACTTACTAGCGGGGGGGTATGAAGATGAGCAGTTCTTC. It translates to CASSYLLAGGYEDEQFF.

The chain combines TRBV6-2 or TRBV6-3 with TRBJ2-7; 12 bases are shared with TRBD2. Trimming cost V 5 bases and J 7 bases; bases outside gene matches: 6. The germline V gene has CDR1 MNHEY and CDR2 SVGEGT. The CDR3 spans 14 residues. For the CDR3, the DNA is TGTGCCAGCAGTAACGCCGGGACTAGCGGGGAGCAGTACTTC. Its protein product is CASSNAGTSGEQYF.

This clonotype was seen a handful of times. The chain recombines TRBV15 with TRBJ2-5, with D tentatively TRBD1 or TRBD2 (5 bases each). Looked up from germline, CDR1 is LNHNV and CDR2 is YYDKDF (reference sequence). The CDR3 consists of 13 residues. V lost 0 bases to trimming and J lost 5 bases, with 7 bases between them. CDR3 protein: CATSRDGTETQYF. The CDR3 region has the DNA TGTGCCACCAGCAGAGATGGGACGGAGACCCAGTACTTC.

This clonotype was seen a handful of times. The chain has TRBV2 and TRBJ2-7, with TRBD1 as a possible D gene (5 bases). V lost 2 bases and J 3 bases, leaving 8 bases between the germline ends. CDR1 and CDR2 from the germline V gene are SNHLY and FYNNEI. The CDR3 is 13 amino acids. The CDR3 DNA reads TGTGCCAGCAGTGAAAGGGGTTACTACGAGCAGTACTTC. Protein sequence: CASSERGYYEQYF.

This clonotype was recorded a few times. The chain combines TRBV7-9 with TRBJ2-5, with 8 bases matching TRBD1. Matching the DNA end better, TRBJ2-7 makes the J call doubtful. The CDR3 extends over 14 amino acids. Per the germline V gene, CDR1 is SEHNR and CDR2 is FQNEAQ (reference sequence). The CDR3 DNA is TGTGCCAGCAGCTTAGTACAGGGGGACCACGAGCAGTACTTC. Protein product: CASSLVQGDHEQYF.

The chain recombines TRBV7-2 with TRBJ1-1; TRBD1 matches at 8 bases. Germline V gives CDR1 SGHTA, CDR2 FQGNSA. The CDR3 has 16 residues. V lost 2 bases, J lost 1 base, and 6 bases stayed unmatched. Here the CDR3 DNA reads TGTGCCAGCAGCTTATATCACCAGGGGGCGAACACTGAAGCTTTCTTT. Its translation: CASSLYHQGANTEAFF.

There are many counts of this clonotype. CDR3 in DNA: TGTGCCAGCAGCTTGGGGGGCTCCTATAATTCACCCCTCCACTTT. It specifies CASSLGGSYNSPLHF. V usage is TRBV7-2 and J usage is TRBJ1-6; possible D gene TRBD1, 5 bases. Looked up from germline, CDR1 is SGHTA and CDR2 is FQGNSA. The CDR3 totals 15 residues. V gave up 3 bases and J gave up 0 bases, with 6 bases separating them.

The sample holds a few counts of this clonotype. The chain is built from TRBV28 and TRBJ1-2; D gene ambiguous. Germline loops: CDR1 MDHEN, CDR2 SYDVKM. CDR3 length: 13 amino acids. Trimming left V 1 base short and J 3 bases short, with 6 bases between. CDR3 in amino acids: CASSLSTHYGYTF. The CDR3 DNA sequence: TGTGCCAGCAGTTTATCCACCCACTATGGCTACACCTTC.

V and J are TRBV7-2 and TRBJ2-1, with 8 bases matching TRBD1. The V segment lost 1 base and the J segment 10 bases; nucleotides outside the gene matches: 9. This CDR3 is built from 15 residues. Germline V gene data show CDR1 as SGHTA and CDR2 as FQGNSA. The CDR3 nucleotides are TGTGCCAGCAGCTTAGGACAGGGGACCAGGGGGGAGCAGTTCTTC. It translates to CASSLGQGTRGEQFF.

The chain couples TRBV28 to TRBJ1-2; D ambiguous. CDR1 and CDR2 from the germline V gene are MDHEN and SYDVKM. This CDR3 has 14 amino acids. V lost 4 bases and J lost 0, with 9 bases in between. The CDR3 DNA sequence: TGTGCCAGCAGTTCCCCGACACCTAACTATGGCTACACCTTC. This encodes CASSSPTPNYGYTF.

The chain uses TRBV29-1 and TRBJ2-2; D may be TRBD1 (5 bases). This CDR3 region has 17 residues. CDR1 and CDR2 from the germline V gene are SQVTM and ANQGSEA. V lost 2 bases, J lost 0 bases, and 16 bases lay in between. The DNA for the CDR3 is TGCAGCGTTGAATTGATAAGGGCAGGGACGAACACCGGGGAGCTGTTTTTT. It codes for CSVELIRAGTNTGELFF.

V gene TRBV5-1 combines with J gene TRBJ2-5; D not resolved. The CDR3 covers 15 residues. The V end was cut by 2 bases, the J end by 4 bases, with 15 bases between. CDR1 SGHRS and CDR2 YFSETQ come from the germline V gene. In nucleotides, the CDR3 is TGCGCCAGCAGCTTTAGTGGGTCCATCATAGAGACCCAGTACTTC. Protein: CASSFSGSIIETQYF.

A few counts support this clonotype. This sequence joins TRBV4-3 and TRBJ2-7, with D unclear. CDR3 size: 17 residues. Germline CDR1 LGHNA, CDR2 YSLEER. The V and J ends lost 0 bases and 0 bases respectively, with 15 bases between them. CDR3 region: CASSQDLFFRSSYEQYF. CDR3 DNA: TGCGCCAGCAGCCAAGATCTGTTTTTTCGTTCCTCCTACGAGCAGTACTTC.

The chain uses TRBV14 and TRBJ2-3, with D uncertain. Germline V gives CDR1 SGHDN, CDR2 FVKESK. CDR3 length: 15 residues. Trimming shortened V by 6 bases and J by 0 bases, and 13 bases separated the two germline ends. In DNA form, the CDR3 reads TGTGCCAGCAGTCTCAAGGGATTGAGCACAGATACGCAGTATTTT. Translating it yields CASSLKGLSTDTQYF.

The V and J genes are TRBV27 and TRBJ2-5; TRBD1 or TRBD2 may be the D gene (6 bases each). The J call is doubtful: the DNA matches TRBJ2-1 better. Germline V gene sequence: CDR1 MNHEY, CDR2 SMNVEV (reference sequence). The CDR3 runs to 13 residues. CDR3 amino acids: CASNPKGGETQFF. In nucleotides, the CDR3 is TGTGCCAGCAACCCTAAGGGGGGAGAGACCCAGTTCTTC.

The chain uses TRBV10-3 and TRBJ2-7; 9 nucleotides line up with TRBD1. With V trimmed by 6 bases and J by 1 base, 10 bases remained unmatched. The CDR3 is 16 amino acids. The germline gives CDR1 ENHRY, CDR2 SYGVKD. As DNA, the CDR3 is TGTGCCATCAGAACCCCGGGACAGGGAAAGTCCTACGAGCAGTACTTC. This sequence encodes CAIRTPGQGKSYEQYF.

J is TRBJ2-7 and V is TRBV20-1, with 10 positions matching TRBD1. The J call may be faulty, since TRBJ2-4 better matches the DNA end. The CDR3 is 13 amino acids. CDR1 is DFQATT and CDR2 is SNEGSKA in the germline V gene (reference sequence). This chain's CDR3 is CSAYGQGGNIQYF. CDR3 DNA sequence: TGCAGTGCCTACGGACAGGGGGGAAACATTCAGTACTTC.

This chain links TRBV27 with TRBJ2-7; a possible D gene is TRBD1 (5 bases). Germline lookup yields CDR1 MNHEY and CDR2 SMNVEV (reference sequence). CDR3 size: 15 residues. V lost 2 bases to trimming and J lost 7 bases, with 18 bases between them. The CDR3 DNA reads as TGTGCCAGCAGTTTAAAAGGGGCAGGGCTGGGAGAGCAGTACTTC. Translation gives CASSLKGAGLGEQYF.

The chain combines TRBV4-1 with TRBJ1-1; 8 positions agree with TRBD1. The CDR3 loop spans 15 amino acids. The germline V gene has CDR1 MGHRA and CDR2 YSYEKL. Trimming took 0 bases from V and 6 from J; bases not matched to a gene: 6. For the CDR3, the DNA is TGCGCCAGCAGCCAAGAGTACAAACAGGGGGCTGAAGCTTTCTTT. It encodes CASSQEYKQGAEAFF.

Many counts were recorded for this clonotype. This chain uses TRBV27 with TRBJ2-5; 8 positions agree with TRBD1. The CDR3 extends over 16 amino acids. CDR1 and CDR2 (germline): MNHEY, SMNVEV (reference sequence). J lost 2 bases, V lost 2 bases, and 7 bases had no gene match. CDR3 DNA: TGTGCCAGCAGTTTACAGGGGGCGATGGGGCAAGAGACCCAGTACTTC. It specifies CASSLQGAMGQETQYF.

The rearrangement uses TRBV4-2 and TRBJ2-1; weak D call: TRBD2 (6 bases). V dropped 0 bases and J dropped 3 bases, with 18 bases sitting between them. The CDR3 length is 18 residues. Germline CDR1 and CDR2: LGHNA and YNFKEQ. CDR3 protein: CASSQDLLVGGDYNEQFF. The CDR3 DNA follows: TGTGCCAGCAGCCAAGATCTCCTAGTGGGGGGAGACTACAATGAGCAGTTCTTC.

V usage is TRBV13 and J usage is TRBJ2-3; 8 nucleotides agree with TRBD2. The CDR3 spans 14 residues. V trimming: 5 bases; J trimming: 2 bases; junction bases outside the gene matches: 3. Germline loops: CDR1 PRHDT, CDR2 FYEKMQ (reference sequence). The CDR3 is CASSPSGHTDTQYF. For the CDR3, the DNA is TGTGCCAGCAGCCCTAGCGGGCACACAGATACGCAGTATTTT.

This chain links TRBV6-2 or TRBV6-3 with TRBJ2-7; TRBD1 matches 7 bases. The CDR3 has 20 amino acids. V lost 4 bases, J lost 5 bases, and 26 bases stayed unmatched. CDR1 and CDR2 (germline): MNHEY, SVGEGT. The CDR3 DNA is TGTGCCAGCAGTTGCCCAATTTTACCACAGGGGCACCGCGCGGTGGACGAGCAGTACTTC. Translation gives CASSCPILPQGHRAVDEQYF.